The 31 T cell receptor beta chains given below trace back to one sample, sequenced in a study of technical replicates of blood from a few donors (TCRdb year 2017). Library preparation used the immunoSEQ multiplex PCR assay. This immuneACCESS table, as held by TCRdb, lists in-frame sequences with V and J called but not all clones. Of the missing ones, under half trace to an unresolved V gene in checked studies; the others have no known cause. In this sample the table shows some 60,000 clones, around 87% of which occur a single time. The ten top clones hold more than 4.5% of the sample. The sample was PBMCs. These receptors all come from a human donor in good health. Some clones in this sample may be carry-over from other donors' samples.

The chain uses TRBV13 and TRBJ1-2; 8 bases are shared with TRBD1. J lost 13 bases, V lost 5 bases, and 9 bases had no gene match. The CDR3 has 12 amino acids. Germline lookup yields CDR1 PRHDT and CDR2 FYEKMQ (reference sequence). The CDR3 sequence is CASSLDRVWATF. The CDR3 DNA reads TGTGCCAGCAGCCTGGACAGGGTGTGGGCCACCTTC.

The rearrangement links TRBV7-9 to TRBJ2-7, with TRBD2 matching 8 bases. Germline loops: CDR1 SEHNR, CDR2 FQNEAQ (reference sequence). Germline trimming cut 5 bases from V and 6 bases from J; bases unmatched to any gene: 12. This CDR3 is 15 amino acids long. The CDR3 spells CASSPGRGQRGEQYF. CDR3 sequence (DNA): TGTGCCAGCAGCCCCGGGAGGGGCCAACGCGGCGAGCAGTACTTC. Full variable domain (remainder filled in from reference TRBV7-9 and TRBJ2-7): DTGVSQNPRHKITKRGQNVTFRCDPISEHNRLYWYRQTLGQGPEFLTYFQNEAQLEKSRLLSDRFSAERPKGSFSTLEIQRTEQGDSAMYLCASSPGRGQRGEQYFGPGTRLTVT.

CDR3 coding DNA: TGCAGCGTTGGTTTGCAGTCCACAGATACGCAGTATTTT. Protein sequence: CSVGLQSTDTQYF. V and J are TRBV29-1 and TRBJ2-3; the D is unclear. Germline V gives CDR1 SQVTM, CDR2 ANQGSEA. The CDR3 runs 13 residues. V was shortened by 4 bases and J by 2 bases, with 10 bases between the two germline ends.

The J gene is TRBJ2-1, the V gene TRBV15, with TRBD1 as a possible D gene (6 bases). The ends were cut back, 1 base at V and 0 bases at J, with 7 bases in the middle. The germline gives CDR1 LNHNV, CDR2 YYDKDF (reference sequence). The CDR3 runs 15 residues. Here the CDR3 reads CATSRGGGSYNEQFF. In DNA form, the CDR3 reads TGTGCCACCAGCAGAGGAGGGGGCTCCTACAATGAGCAGTTCTTC.

The rearrangement links TRBV11-2 to TRBJ2-3; the D is unclear. The CDR3 length is 14 residues. Trimming took 5 bases from V and 4 from J, leaving 13 bases between them. Germline CDR1 reads SGHAT; CDR2 reads FQNNGV. The CDR3 sequence: CASSLPNFADTQYF. In DNA, the CDR3 is TGTGCCAGCAGCCTCCCGAACTTCGCAGATACGCAGTATTTT.

The V and J genes are TRBV4-3 and TRBJ1-3, with 7 bases identical to TRBD1. The V and J ends lost 5 bases and 0 bases, in that order; junction bases with no gene match: 4. The CDR3 is made up of 15 amino acids. Germline CDR1 reads LGHNA; CDR2 reads YSLEER. CDR3 DNA: TGCGCCAGCAGCTTACAGGGGATCTCTGGAAACACCATATATTTT. Residues: CASSLQGISGNTIYF.

V and J are TRBV6-6 and TRBJ1-5; TRBD1 might be the D (5 bases). The CDR3 is 15 residues long. Germline V CDR1 and CDR2: MNHNY, SVGAGI (reference sequence). Trimming shortened V by 8 bases and J by 7 bases, and 21 bases separated the two germline ends. The DNA of the CDR3 is TGTGCCAGCCTCACATCAAGGGACGGGGGACAGCCCCAGCATTTT. This gives the protein CASLTSRDGGQPQHF.

This clone appeared a few times. CDR3 in amino acids: CASSWRKNTEAFF. The CDR3 nucleotides read TGTGCCAGCAGTTGGCGGAAGAACACTGAAGCTTTCTTT. The rearrangement links TRBV6-5 to TRBJ1-1; unclear D gene. CDR1 is MNHEY and CDR2 is SVGAGI in the germline V gene. V shed 4 bases and J shed 1 base, with 7 bases lying between them. The CDR3 consists of 13 residues.

The J gene is TRBJ2-7, the V gene TRBV2; the match to TRBD1 covers 9 bases. Germline-derived CDR1 and CDR2 are SNHLY and FYNNEI. Trimming removed 11 bases from V and 6 bases from J; junction bases left unmatched: 5. The CDR3 runs to 11 residues. For the CDR3, the DNA is TGTGCCGGGACAGGGTTCGGCGAGCAGTACTTC. Translated: CAGTGFGEQYF.

This clone was detected only once. This rearrangement joins TRBV2 to TRBJ2-6; 7 nucleotides line up with TRBD2. After removal of 11 bases from V and 3 bases from J, the junction contained 16 bases not matched to a gene. This CDR3 is built from 17 residues. The germline gives CDR1 SNHLY, CDR2 FYNNEI. This CDR3 reads CACPKAGNSGGANVLTF. The DNA for the CDR3 is TGTGCCTGCCCAAAAGCGGGGAATTCAGGTGGGGCCAACGTCCTGACTTTC.

The chain employs TRBV18 and TRBJ1-3, with D uncertain. The germline CDR1 and CDR2 sequences are KGHSH and LQKENI. Trimming took 2 bases from V and 3 from J, leaving 8 bases between them. The length of the CDR3 is 14 residues. CDR3 amino acids: CASSPVYGGNTIYF. In nucleotides, the CDR3 is TGTGCCAGCTCACCAGTCTATGGTGGAAACACCATATATTTT.

The DNA of the CDR3 is TGTGCCAGCAGCCCCTCAGCGGGGGTTGTCCCGTATTTT. Its translation is CASSPSAGVVPYF. The V gene is TRBV7-2, the J gene TRBJ2-3; 8 bases match TRBD2. Losses at the gene ends were 5 bases for V and 14 bases for J; bases not matched to a gene: 12. The CDR3 has 13 residues. The germline CDR1 and CDR2 sequences are SGHTA and FQGNSA.

The chain recombines TRBV19 with TRBJ2-7; the D gene is possibly TRBD2 (6 bases). CDR1 is LNHDA and CDR2 is SQIVND in the germline V gene (reference sequence). Trimming took off 8 bases at V and 0 bases at J, with 20 bases between the two ends. The CDR3 loop spans 16 amino acids. The CDR3 coding sequence is TGTGCCAGTGCCCTGCGGGGCGACACACTCTCCTACGAGCAGTACTTC. This sequence encodes CASALRGDTLSYEQYF. The full variable domain, with the rest looked up from reference TRBV19 and TRBJ2-7, is DGGITQSPKYLFRKEGQNVTLSCEQNLNHDAMYWYRQDPGQGLRLIYYSQIVNDFQKGDIAEGYSVSREKKESFPLTVTSAQKNPTAFYLCASALRGDTLSYEQYFGPGTRLTVT.

The chain recombines TRBV29-1 with TRBJ2-5; 9 positions agree with TRBD1. The germline V gene has CDR1 SQVTM and CDR2 ANQGSEA. The CDR3 totals 18 residues. Trimming removed 4 bases from V and 0 bases from J; junction bases left unmatched: 15. Here the CDR3 reads CSVGRGDRVRGDQETQYF. Written as DNA, the CDR3 is TGCAGCGTTGGTAGGGGGGACAGGGTGAGGGGGGACCAAGAGACCCAGTACTTC.

This clone occurred once. The junction shows a germline mismatch at one end, possibly a read error. The rearrangement uses TRBV2 and TRBJ1-5; 7 nucleotides align to TRBD1. Germline V lookup: CDR1 SNHLY, CDR2 FYNNEI. CDR3 size: 13 residues. The CDR3 bases are TGTGCCAGCAGAGAAGACAGGGATCAGCCCCAGCATTTT. Amino acid sequence: CASREDRDQPQHF.

This chain joins TRBV7-2 and TRBJ2-1; tentatively, D is TRBD2 (7 bases). Looked up from germline, CDR1 is SGHTA and CDR2 is FQGNSA. The CDR3 covers 15 residues. The V end was cut by 5 bases, the J end by 6 bases, with 17 bases between. CDR3 residues: CASSTRGLAANEQFF. The CDR3 DNA follows: TGTGCCAGCAGCACCCGGGGGCTAGCGGCCAATGAGCAGTTCTTC. The full variable domain, completed using reference TRBV7-2 and TRBJ2-1, is GAGVSQSPSNKVTEKGKDVELRCDPISGHTALYWYRQSLGQGLEFLIYFQGNSAPDKSGLPSDRFSAERTGGSVSTLTIQRTQQEDSAVYLCASSTRGLAANEQFFGPGTRLTVL.

CDR3 in DNA: TGTGCCAGCAGCAGGGGAGATTCACCCCTCCACTTT. Its translation: CASSRGDSPLHF. V usage is TRBV6-5 and J usage is TRBJ1-6; D is possibly TRBD1 (6 bases). Germline CDR1 MNHEY, CDR2 SVGAGI. The CDR3 length is 12 residues. The ends were cut back, 6 bases at V and 8 bases at J, with 8 bases in the middle.

This chain joins TRBV7-6 and TRBJ2-1; 7 bases agree with TRBD2. Germline values: CDR1 SGHVS, CDR2 FNYEAQ. The J segment lost 5 bases and the V segment lost 8 bases, leaving 12 bases of the junction unmatched. The CDR3 loop spans 15 amino acids. The CDR3 DNA sequence: TGTGCCAGCCGCCTACGGGCGGGGGTTGACAATGAGCAGTTCTTC. Protein sequence: CASRLRAGVDNEQFF.

This chain connects TRBV5-6 to TRBJ1-2; 8 bases match TRBD1. V gave up 0 bases and J gave up 7 bases; unmatched junction bases: 5. The germline V gene encodes CDR1 SGHDT and CDR2 YYEEEE. CDR3 length: 14 amino acids. CDR3 residues: CASSLDRGKGGYTF. For the CDR3, the DNA is TGTGCCAGCAGCTTGGACAGGGGGAAAGGTGGCTACACCTTC.

The chain uses TRBV7-2 and TRBJ1-4; 7 nucleotides line up with TRBD1. CDR1 is SGHTA, CDR2 FQGNSA, per germline. Germline trimming cut 7 bases from V and 12 bases from J; bases unmatched to any gene: 14. The CDR3 consists of 14 residues. The CDR3 loop reads CASKGDSIMKELFF. The CDR3 nucleotides read TGTGCCAGCAAAGGGGACAGTATAATGAAGGAACTGTTTTTT.

This chain uses TRBV5-1 with TRBJ1-1; D is uncertain. This CDR3 comprises 13 residues. Germline CDR1 is SGHRS and CDR2 is YFSETQ. The germline V and J ends were trimmed by 6 bases and 5 bases, with 14 bases remaining between them. CDR3 DNA: TGCGCCAGCACCTCCGGAGAGGGAACTGAAGCTTTCTTT. As protein: CASTSGEGTEAFF.

The chain is built from TRBV11-3 and TRBJ2-1; D perhaps matches TRBD1 (5 bases). Germline CDR1 is SGHNT and CDR2 is YENEEA. This CDR3 is built from 13 residues. V lost 5 bases and J lost 7, with 12 bases in between. The CDR3 region is CASSPGRGNEQFF. As DNA, the CDR3 is TGTGCCAGCAGCCCCGGTAGGGGAAATGAGCAGTTCTTC. The full variable domain, its missing parts supplied by reference TRBV11-3 and TRBJ2-1, is EAGVVQSPRYKIIEKKQPVAFWCNPISGHNTLYWYLQNLGQGPELLIRYENEEAVDDSQLPKDRFSAERLKGVDSTLKIQPAELGDSAVYLCASSPGRGNEQFFGPGTRLTVL.

The chain combines TRBV25-1 with TRBJ2-2, with D perhaps matching TRBD1 (6 bases). CDR1 is MGHDK and CDR2 is SYGVNS in the germline V gene. The CDR3 length is 15 residues. V was clipped by 3 bases and J by 4 bases, with 12 bases between them. This CDR3 is CASSDLQGITGELFF. The CDR3 nucleotides read TGTGCCAGCAGTGATTTACAGGGTATCACCGGGGAGCTGTTTTTT.

This sequence joins TRBV29-1 and TRBJ2-7; 7 nucleotides line up with TRBD2. Germline CDR1 SQVTM, CDR2 ANQGSEA. The J segment lost 2 bases and the V segment lost 4 bases, leaving 5 bases of the junction unmatched. This CDR3 spans 13 amino acids. The CDR3 protein is CSVVGGSTYEQYF. As DNA, the CDR3 is TGCAGCGTTGTGGGGGGGTCCACCTACGAGCAGTACTTC.

In its sample, this clone was seen a few times. J is TRBJ1-1 and V is TRBV11-2, with 8 bases lining up with TRBD1. Trimming cost V 4 bases and J 9 bases; bases outside gene matches: 4. CDR1 and CDR2 (germline): SGHAT, FQNNGV. The CDR3 consists of 12 residues. The CDR3 spells CASSSDRVKAFF. The CDR3 DNA is TGTGCCAGCAGCTCGGACAGGGTGAAAGCTTTCTTT.

J is TRBJ1-5 and V is TRBV18; 9 nucleotides align to TRBD1. Per the germline V gene, CDR1 is KGHSH and CDR2 is LQKENI. Unmatched junction bases numbered 4, after V lost 4 bases and J lost 6 bases. The CDR3 is 14 residues long. CDR3 sequence: CASSQTGGGQPQHF. CDR3 DNA sequence: TGTGCCAGCTCACAGACAGGGGGGGGTCAGCCCCAGCATTTT.

V usage is TRBV7-2 and J usage is TRBJ1-1; D unresolved. CDR3 length equals 13 residues. V was pared by 4 bases and J by 2 bases, with 8 bases between. Germline values: CDR1 SGHTA, CDR2 FQGNSA. The CDR3 loop reads CASSSGLNTEAFF. CDR3 bases: TGTGCCAGCAGCTCGGGTCTTAACACTGAAGCTTTCTTT.

This clone was seen once. The rearrangement uses TRBV7-3 and TRBJ1-3; D may be TRBD1 (6 bases). V lost 2 bases, J lost 1 base, and 6 bases lay in between. CDR3 length: 14 residues. Looked up from germline, CDR1 is SGHTA and CDR2 is FQGTGA. DNA of the CDR3: TGTGCCAGCAGCTTAGGGACATCTGGAAACACCATATATTTT. Residues: CASSLGTSGNTIYF.

The chain carries TRBV5-6 and TRBJ1-1; D uncertain. The CDR3 covers 11 residues. The germline CDR1 and CDR2 sequences are SGHDT and YYEEEE. Trimming removed 2 bases from V and 9 bases from J, with 8 bases in between. As DNA, the CDR3 is TGTGCCAGCAGCTTTCGGGAGAAAGCTTTCTTT. Amino acids: CASSFREKAFF. Using reference TRBV5-6 and TRBJ1-1 for the parts outside the CDR3, the full variable domain is DAGVTQSPTHLIKTRGQQVTLRCSPKSGHDTVSWYQQALGQGPQFIFQYYEEEERQRGNFPDRFSGHQFPNYSSELNVNALLLGDSALYLCASSFREKAFFGQGTRLTVV.

By sample fraction, this clone is large. The same CDR3 also results from other DNA sequences found in this sample. The chain joins TRBV5-1 to TRBJ1-1, with D perhaps TRBD1 (6 bases). Deletions cut 0 bases from V and 3 bases from J, with 9 bases between. This CDR3 spans 14 amino acids. Germline CDR1 SGHRS, CDR2 YFSETQ. In nucleotides, the CDR3 is TGCGCCAGCAGCTTGGGAGGGGGATACACTGAAGCTTTCTTT. Translation gives CASSLGGGYTEAFF.

V is TRBV7-6 and J is TRBJ2-7; 9 bases line up with TRBD1. Germline CDR1 and CDR2: SGHVS and FNYEAQ. This CDR3 has 15 amino acids. Losses at the gene ends were 3 bases for V and 5 bases for J; bases not matched to a gene: 8. DNA for the CDR3: TGTGCCAGCAGCTTCAAAGGACAGGGGACCAACGAGCAGTACTTC. Translating gives CASSFKGQGTNEQYF.